This TCR beta chain was found in a study of regulatory T cells in long-lasting Graves disease. Findings and caveats of the study: Gene preferences differed: TRBV28, TRBJ1-2, TRBJ2-5 in persistent cases.

CDR3 regions were amplified by Arm-PCR using iRepertoire HTBI primers to build TCR beta libraries. MiXCR, run by TCRdb on the multiplex PCR reads, gives a single entry per CDR3 protein. This repertoire shows 350,000 to 400,000 distinct CDR3 sequences, 15% found once; its top ten account for about 24%. With regard to this clonotype: What it binds is unknown.

Germline CDR1 ENHRY, CDR2 SYGVKD. The V and J ends lost 7 bases and 1 base respectively, with 10 bases between them. The CDR3 covers 13 residues. Regarding time point: newly diagnosed GD, antithyroid drugs for less than 3 months. After RNA was extracted from PBMCs, the TCR library was made from it. A peripheral blood sample, about 9.4 milliliters in volume, was drawn into EDTA tubes. The TCR originated in a female donor with Graves disease. Sequenced material: peripheral blood mononuclear cells (PBMCs), taken at new diagnosis, from a patient treated with antithyroid drugs. This sequence joins TRBV10-3 and TRBJ1-1, with D uncertain. The CDR3 DNA sequence: TGTGCCATCAAAGGACGGCAGAACACTGAAGCTTTCTTT. Protein product: CAIKGRQNTEAFF.